This TCR beta chain comes out of a study of cytomegalovirus exposure and HLA in healthy donors. Study information: Among the 398 donors who were genotyped, over 70% fell in the genetic ancestry cluster that is associated with self-reported Caucasian donors.

Trimming removed 9 bases from V and 3 bases from J, with 15 bases in between. CDR3 length equals 13 residues. CDR1 is MGHDK and CDR2 is SYGVNS in the germline V gene. Findings and limits, study-wide: HLA alleles showed associations with 15,000 to 20,000 TCR beta sequences in a later analysis, at a 0.05 false discovery rate. The authors enumerated 150 to 200 TCR beta chains as linked to cytomegalovirus. According to a later analysis, most TCR beta chains associated with CMV appeared HLA-restricted.

A few counts support this clone. As yet, its antigen is unknown. Primers included in the PCR were 60 Vbeta and 13 Jbeta primers. Produced via immunoSEQ multiplex PCR; TCRdb's table is partial and in-frame only. The sample contains over 100,000 clones, around 8.5% of which appear only once. The material sequenced was PBMCs. This clonotype was obtained from a man aged 35 to 55 in good health and CMV-seronegative. The chain couples TRBV25-1 to TRBJ2-7, with unresolved D. This CDR3 is CASAPPRSYEQYF. CDR3 DNA sequence: TGTGCCAGTGCCCCGCCCCGGAGCTACGAGCAGTACTTC.